Listed below are T cell receptor beta chains from one sample, sequenced in a study of blood T cell repertoires in COVID-19. Using immunoSEQ multiplex PCR, the repertoire was profiled, and TCRdb retains in-frame clones only, with some absent. This sample carries 200,000 to 300,000 clones, around 90% of them seen once, and the ten largest clones take roughly 0.89%. The material sequenced was peripheral blood. The origin of the receptors is a man between 25 and 39 years old with COVID-19, enrolled during active disease. Each CDR3 is given with its conserved first and last residue. A D gene is named only where the DNA matches it firmly. Clone size is not always given. Where it is, it says once, few, many or a class for expanded clones.

D: .
size: .
V: TRBV30
J: TRBJ1-1
CDR3: CAWDLQMNTEAFF
DNA: TGTGCCTGGGACCTACAGATGAACACTGAAGCTTTCTTT

D: .
size: .
V: TRBV4-1
J: TRBJ2-7
CDR3: CASSQEYGEQYF
DNA: TGCGCCAGCAGCCAAGAGTACGGTGAGCAGTACTTC

D: .
size: .
V: TRBV5-6
J: TRBJ2-3
CDR3: CASSPLKTDTQYF
DNA: TGTGCCAGCAGCCCCCTTAAAACAGATACGCAGTATTTT

D: TRBD1
size: .
V: TRBV5-1
J: TRBJ2-5
CDR3: CASSPGQQETQYF
DNA: TGCGCCAGCAGCCCGGGACAGCAAGAGACCCAGTACTTC

D: TRBD2
size: .
V: TRBV6-5
J: TRBJ2-3
CDR3: CASSYAGTSLYTQYF
DNA: TGTGCCAGCAGTTACGCCGGGACTAGCCTTTATACGCAGTATTTT

D: TRBD1
size: once
V: TRBV5-1
J: TRBJ2-2
CDR3: CASSLKGGDTGELFF
DNA: TGCGCCAGCAGCCTGAAAGGGGGCGACACCGGGGAGCTGTTTTTT

D: .
size: .
V: TRBV2
J: TRBJ1-6
CDR3: CASTEGSTGHGLHF
DNA: TGTGCCAGCACAGAGGGATCGACAGGCCATGGCCTCCACTTT

D: .
size: .
V: TRBV2
J: TRBJ1-2
CDR3: CAGRAGNYGYTF
DNA: TGTGCCGGGCGCGCCGGTAACTATGGCTACACCTTC

D: .
size: .
V: TRBV6-4
J: TRBJ2-3
CDR3: CASSATGGTDTQYF
DNA: TGTGCCAGCAGTGCGACGGGGGGCACAGATACGCAGTATTTT

D: .
size: .
V: TRBV5-1
J: TRBJ1-4
CDR3: CASRYQEFNEKLFF
DNA: TGCGCCAGCCGTTATCAGGAATTTAATGAAAAACTGTTTTTT

D: .
size: .
V: TRBV7-9
J: TRBJ1-1
CDR3: CASSGGTEAFF
DNA: TGTGCCAGCAGCGGAGGCACTGAAGCTTTCTTT

D: .
size: few
V: TRBV4-1
J: TRBJ1-6
CDR3: CASSRGGAYSYNSPLHF
DNA: TGCGCCAGCAGCCGCGGTGGGGCCTACTCCTATAATTCACCCCTCCACTTT

D: TRBD1
size: .
V: TRBV7-2
J: TRBJ2-7
CDR3: CASSLALQGAADEQYF
DNA: TGTGCCAGCAGCTTAGCGCTTCAGGGGGCGGCGGACGAGCAGTACTTC

D: TRBD2
size: .
V: TRBV4-1
J: TRBJ2-3
CDR3: CASSRSSGGTTDTQYF
DNA: TGCGCCAGCAGCCGATCTAGCGGGGGAACCACAGATACGCAGTATTTT

D: .
size: .
V: TRBV12-3/TRBV12-4
J: TRBJ1-1
CDR3: CASSFAGSTEAFF
DNA: TGTGCCAGCAGTTTTGCAGGCAGCACTGAAGCTTTCTTT

D: .
size: few
V: TRBV21-1
J: TRBJ1-2
CDR3: CASSYEGGPYGYTF
DNA: TGTGCCAGCAGCTACGAGGGGGGGCCCTATGGCTACACCTTC

D: .
size: .
V: TRBV3-1/TRBV3-2
J: TRBJ1-1
CDR3: CASTRGGTEAFF
DNA: TGTGCCAGCACCCGGGGGGGCACTGAAGCTTTCTTT

D: TRBD1
size: .
V: TRBV5-1
J: TRBJ1-2
CDR3: CASSPGGQGPSYGYTF
DNA: TGCGCCAGCAGCCCTGGGGGACAGGGGCCTTCCTATGGCTACACCTTC

D: TRBD1
size: .
V: TRBV3-1/TRBV3-2
J: TRBJ1-2
CDR3: CASSQDRTGAGYTF
DNA: TGTGCCAGCAGCCAAGATCGTACAGGGGCTGGCTACACCTTC

D: .
size: once
V: TRBV7-2
J: TRBJ2-1
CDR3: CASSLIGAAYNEQFF
DNA: TGTGCCAGCAGCTTAATAGGGGCGGCCTACAATGAGCAGTTCTTC

D: TRBD1
size: .
V: TRBV19
J: TRBJ2-7
CDR3: CASSQGQGSHEQYF
DNA: TGTGCCAGTAGCCAGGGACAGGGAAGCCACGAGCAGTACTTC

D: .
size: .
V: TRBV6-5
J: TRBJ2-7
CDR3: CASRREPGTYEQYF
DNA: TGTGCCAGCAGACGGGAGCCGGGAACCTACGAGCAGTACTTC

D: .
size: .
V: TRBV5-1
J: TRBJ2-1
CDR3: CASSLSTGGDNEQFF
DNA: TGCGCCAGCAGCTTGAGTACAGGGGGGGACAATGAGCAGTTCTTC

D: .
size: .
V: TRBV19
J: TRBJ1-6
CDR3: CASSRGLGSPLHF
DNA: TGTGCCAGTAGTAGGGGCCTCGGTTCACCCCTCCACTTT

D: TRBD1
size: .
V: TRBV24-1
J: TRBJ2-3
CDR3: CATSDSRQGALDTQYF
DNA: TGTGCCACCAGTGATTCGAGACAGGGGGCTTTAGATACGCAGTATTTT

D: TRBD1
size: .
V: TRBV29-1
J: TRBJ2-1
CDR3: CSGGDRSLTYNEQFF
DNA: TGCAGCGGGGGGGACAGGTCCCTCACCTACAATGAGCAGTTCTTC

D: .
size: once
V: TRBV29-1
J: TRBJ1-5
CDR3: CSVGPDSYQPQHF
DNA: TGCAGCGTTGGCCCGGACAGCTATCAGCCCCAGCATTTT

D: .
size: .
V: TRBV3-1/TRBV3-2
J: TRBJ2-5
CDR3: CASSQDRGTQYF
DNA: TGTGCCAGCAGCCAAGATCGAGGGACCCAGTACTTC

D: .
size: .
V: TRBV7-9
J: TRBJ1-2
CDR3: CAGGDGYTF
DNA: TGTGCGGGGGGAGATGGCTACACCTTC

D: .
size: .
V: TRBV6-5
J: TRBJ1-2
CDR3: CASSSGKRGYTF
DNA: TGTGCCAGCAGTTCCGGGAAGCGCGGCTACACCTTC

D: .
size: .
V: TRBV2
J: TRBJ1-5
CDR3: CASKGGVPGAQHF
DNA: TGTGCCAGCAAGGGGGGGGTGCCTGGGGCCCAGCATTTT

D: .
size: .
V: TRBV29-1
J: TRBJ2-7
CDR3: CSVDNNSYEQYF
DNA: TGCAGCGTTGATAACAACTCCTACGAGCAGTACTTC

D: TRBD2
size: once
V: TRBV11-2
J: TRBJ2-7
CDR3: CASSLGIAGREQYF
DNA: TGTGCCAGCAGCTTAGGAATAGCGGGGCGCGAGCAGTACTTC

D: .
size: .
V: TRBV7-9
J: TRBJ1-1
CDR3: CASSFLLVGSGTEAFF
DNA: TGTGCCAGCAGCTTTCTCCTGGTCGGGAGCGGCACTGAAGCTTTCTTT

D: .
size: .
V: TRBV6-5
J: TRBJ2-5
CDR3: CASRTGASETQYF
DNA: TGTGCCAGCAGGACAGGCGCTTCAGAGACCCAGTACTTC

D: .
size: .
V: TRBV4-1
J: TRBJ1-2
CDR3: CASTQRSTSWGYTF
DNA: TGCGCCAGCACACAAAGGAGCACCAGCTGGGGCTACACCTTC

D: TRBD2
size: once
V: TRBV2
J: TRBJ2-2
CDR3: CASSEGLGLAGRAGELFF
DNA: TGTGCCAGCAGTGAAGGATTGGGACTAGCGGGGAGGGCCGGGGAGCTGTTTTTT

D: .
size: .
V: TRBV11-3
J: TRBJ2-1
CDR3: CASSLIFGNEQFF
DNA: TGTGCCAGCAGCTTGATATTCGGCAATGAGCAGTTCTTC

D: .
size: .
V: TRBV23-1
J: TRBJ1-2
CDR3: CASSQSKRTAYHYGYTF
DNA: TGCGCCAGCAGTCAATCGAAGCGGACGGCTTATCACTATGGCTACACCTTC

D: TRBD1
size: .
V: TRBV14
J: TRBJ2-7
CDR3: CASSQVQQGEQYF
DNA: TGTGCCAGCAGCCAAGTTCAACAGGGGGAGCAGTACTTC

D: .
size: .
V: TRBV18
J: TRBJ2-6
CDR3: CASSPPGGSGANVLTF
DNA: TGTGCCAGCTCACCACCAGGGGGCTCTGGGGCCAACGTCCTGACTTTC

D: .
size: once
V: TRBV7-9
J: TRBJ2-7
CDR3: CASSKRLEQYF
DNA: TGTGCCAGCAGTAAACGGTTGGAGCAGTACTTC

D: .
size: .
V: TRBV21-1
J: TRBJ2-3
CDR3: CASSSKGTGATDTQYF
DNA: TGTGCCAGCAGCTCCAAAGGGACGGGAGCCACAGATACGCAGTATTTT

D: TRBD1
size: few
V: TRBV3-1/TRBV3-2
J: TRBJ1-3
CDR3: CASSQVTGVGNTIYF
DNA: TGTGCCAGCAGCCAAGTGACAGGGGTCGGAAACACCATATATTTT

D: TRBD1
size: .
V: TRBV5-1
J: TRBJ2-5
CDR3: CASSTTGGEETQYF
DNA: TGCGCCAGCAGCACCACAGGGGGCGAGGAGACCCAGTACTTC

D: .
size: .
V: TRBV27
J: TRBJ2-7
CDR3: CASSLGHSSYEQYF
DNA: TGTGCCAGCAGTTTAGGACATAGCTCCTACGAGCAGTACTTC

D: TRBD2
size: .
V: TRBV9
J: TRBJ2-1
CDR3: CATSSGGGVNEQFF
DNA: TGTGCCACCTCTAGCGGGGGCGGGGTCAATGAGCAGTTCTTC

D: TRBD2
size: .
V: TRBV7-6
J: TRBJ2-5
CDR3: CASSPPSGAKQETQYF
DNA: TGTGCCAGCAGCCCGCCTAGCGGGGCAAAACAAGAGACCCAGTACTTC